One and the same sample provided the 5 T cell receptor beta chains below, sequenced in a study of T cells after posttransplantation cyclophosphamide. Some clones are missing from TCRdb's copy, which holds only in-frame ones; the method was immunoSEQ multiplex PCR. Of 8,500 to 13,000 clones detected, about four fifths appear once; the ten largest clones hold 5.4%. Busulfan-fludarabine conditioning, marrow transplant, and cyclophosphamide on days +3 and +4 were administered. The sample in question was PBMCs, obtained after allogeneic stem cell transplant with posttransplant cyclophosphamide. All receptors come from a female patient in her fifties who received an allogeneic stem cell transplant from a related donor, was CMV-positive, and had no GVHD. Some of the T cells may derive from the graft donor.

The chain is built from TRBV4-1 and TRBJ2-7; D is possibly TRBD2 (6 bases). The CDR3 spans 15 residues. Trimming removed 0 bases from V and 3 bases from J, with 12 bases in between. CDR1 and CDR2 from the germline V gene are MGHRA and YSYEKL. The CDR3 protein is CASSQESQGLYEQYF. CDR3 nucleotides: TGCGCCAGCAGCCAAGAGAGTCAGGGACTCTACGAGCAGTACTTC.

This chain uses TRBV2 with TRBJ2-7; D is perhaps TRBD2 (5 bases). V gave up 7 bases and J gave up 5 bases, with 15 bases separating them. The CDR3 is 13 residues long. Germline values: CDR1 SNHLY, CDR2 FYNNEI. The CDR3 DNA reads TGTGCCAGCATCGTAGAGGGTCTCGACGAGCAGTACTTC. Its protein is CASIVEGLDEQYF.

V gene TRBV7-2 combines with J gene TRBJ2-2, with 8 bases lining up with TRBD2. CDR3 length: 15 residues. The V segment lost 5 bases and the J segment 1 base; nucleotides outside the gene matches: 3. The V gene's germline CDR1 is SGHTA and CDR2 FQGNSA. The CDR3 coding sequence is TGTGCCAGCAGCACAGCGGGGGTGAACACCGGGGAGCTGTTTTTT. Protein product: CASSTAGVNTGELFF.

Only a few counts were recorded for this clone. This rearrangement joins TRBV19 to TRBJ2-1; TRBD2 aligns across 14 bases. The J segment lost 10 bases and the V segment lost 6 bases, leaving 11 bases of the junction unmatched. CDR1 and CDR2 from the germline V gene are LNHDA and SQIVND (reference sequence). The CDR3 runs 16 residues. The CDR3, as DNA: TGTGCCAGTAGATTAAAGGGACTAGCGGGGGAGGACGAGCAGTTCTTC. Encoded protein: CASRLKGLAGEDEQFF. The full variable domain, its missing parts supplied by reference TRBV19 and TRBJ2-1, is DGGITQSPKYLFRKEGQNVTLSCEQNLNHDAMYWYRQDPGQGLRLIYYSQIVNDFQKGDIAEGYSVSREKKESFPLTVTSAQKNPTAFYLCASRLKGLAGEDEQFFGPGTRLTVL.

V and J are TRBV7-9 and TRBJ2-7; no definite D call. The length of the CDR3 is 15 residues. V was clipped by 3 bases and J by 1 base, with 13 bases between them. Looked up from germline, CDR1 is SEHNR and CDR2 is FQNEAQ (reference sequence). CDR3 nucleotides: TGTGCCAGCAGCTTGGAGCCTATTAATTCCTACGAGCAGTACTTC. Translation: CASSLEPINSYEQYF.